This entry features one T cell receptor (beta chain) sequence. These data originate in a study of blood T cell repertoires in COVID-19. Grouping used clinical history reported by participants in a survey and questionnaire. The data were produced by immunoSEQ multiplex PCR, yet TCRdb's version contains in-frame clones alone and is incomplete. The sample has some 240,000 clones, over 70% seen once. There are 14 residues in the CDR3. The germline CDR1 and CDR2 sequences are KGHDR and SFDVKD. Trimming took off 5 bases at V and 0 bases at J, with 7 bases between the two ends. Material for sequencing was PBMCs or T cells enriched from blood (not recorded which). The chain uses TRBV24-1 and TRBJ2-1; the D is unclear. This clonotype originated in a woman in her thirties or forties who had been exposed to COVID-19. Written as DNA, the CDR3 is TGTGCCACCAGTGGGTCTACCTCCTACAATGAGCAGTTCTTC. Protein sequence: CATSGSTSYNEQFF.